Below, one T cell receptor beta chain is given with its context. Its cognate antigen is unknown. Reverse transcription of roughly 0.45 to 1 ug RNA used random hexamers. By means of immunoSEQ multiplex PCR, TCR beta CDR3 spanning 54 Vbeta and 13 Jbeta underwent amplification. Each CDR3 protein gets one entry after TCRdb re-called the immunoSEQ multiplex PCR reads with MiXCR. Of 95,000 to 150,000 distinct CDR3 sequences listed, about 93% are singletons. TEMRA cells were enriched by FACS, while CD8+ and CD4+ T cells were obtained through a negative isolation that was performed magnetically. The sample originates from a study of CD8 T cells in Susac syndrome. Overall study context: At the time their blood was drawn, patients with Susac syndrome were either therapy-naive, on corticosteroids (with some of them also receiving intravenous immunoglobulin), or on intravenous immunoglobulin alone.

Findings and limits, study-wide: In Susac syndrome, CD8+ expansion was highest in TEMRA and active disease.

Trimming cost V 2 bases and J 6 bases, with 22 bases left between them. Germline V lookup: CDR1 MGHRA, CDR2 YSYEKL. The CDR3 totals 17 residues. J is TRBJ1-2 and V is TRBV4-1, with D perhaps TRBD1 (5 bases). Sequenced: CD8+ T cells from PBMCs. This TCR came from a human donor with Susac syndrome. CDR3 coding DNA: TGCGCCAGCAGCCAAAAAACGACGGGACTTTTTCTTGATGGCTACACCTTC. Translated: CASSQKTTGLFLDGYTF.